This TCR beta chain was found in a study of shared clonotypes between healthy human individuals (dated by TCRdb to 2018 to 2020). Notes on the research overall: The cohort included three men and two women between 18 and 49 years of age. For each donor, CD4 naive and CD4 memory were each run on three plates, CD8 naive on two plates, and CD8 memory on one plate. The study deeply sequenced blood TCR repertoires of several healthy adults to estimate repertoire size and the extent of clonotype sharing between individuals. To increase sequencing depth and limit assay-specific biases, different laboratories used diverse techniques to prepare libraries and sequence TCR repertoires. Between about 0.85 and 8.9 billion PBMCs per donor were obtained by leukapheresis.

On this clone itself: Its antigen remains unidentified. No much larger clone is present one base from it, and per-base qualities are unavailable.

V and J lose 2 bases and 8 bases, and a span of 12 bases separates them. The CDR3 runs 13 residues from the cysteine to the phenylalanine. Kept here is only the CDR3 DNA, which spans 39 bases and is read in frame from base 1. CDR1 and CDR2, per the germline V gene (reference sequence), are MNHEY and SMNVEV. Using the deep immunoSEQ assay, TCR CDR3 regions were amplified from genomic DNA by multiplex PCR. Extracted genomic DNA from each cell subset was spread evenly across all wells of several immunoSEQ 96-well plates, with each plate serving as a replicate. For sorted subsets, 150 to 250 ng genomic DNA, equal to 30,000 or so T cell genomes, was loaded into each replicate PCR. The purified libraries were quantified using a Qubit 3.0 fluorometer, sized with a Bioanalyzer 2100, and then quantified again using the KAPA Library Quantification kit. Each immunoSEQ 96-well plate was sequenced on its own single-read 150-cycle Illumina NextSeq 550 flow cell. Under the source paper's analysis protocol: Because the immunoSEQ output included only junctional sequences and no quality scores, the filtering could not be the same as the filtering used for full-length reads. To assign V/J genes and CDR3, sequences were annotated against IMGT germline references using PyIR, a Python wrapper for IgBLAST v1.9. Reads with weak V/J assignments (E-value above 1e-6), missing CDR3, stop codons, out-of-frame junctions, or ambiguous translated residues were removed. A V3J clonotype was defined by an identical inferred V gene, J gene, and CDR3 amino acid sequence. The percentage overlap between two repertoires was calculated by dividing the number of shared unique clonotypes by the size of the smaller repertoire. Richness of each repertoire was evaluated using RTK rarefaction, the Chao1 estimator, and Recon v2.1 estimates of unobserved clonotypes. Generation probabilities for all TCRbeta clonotypes obtained by the gDNA method from a handful of donors were computed using OLGA. The immuneACCESS repertoire file appears here via TCRdb, limited to in-frame rearrangements. These files lack a portion of the clones; in checked studies, under half of the deficit traces to unresolved V genes, and the cause of the others is not known. From that table come the V and J calls and clone size; the DNA was used to work out D and trimming. This sample lists some 2,100,000 clones; around 95% were detected once. Jointly, the top ten make up 0.1% to 0.15% of the sample.

Beyond this particular receptor, the publication reports: Across a few donors, approximately 5% of naive CD4, roughly 3.5% of naive CD8, under 2.5% of memory CD4, and around 0.4% of memory CD8 clonotypes were shared. Pairwise subsampling indicated that sequencing depth was expected to affect the degree of clonotype sharing among donors. Compared with non-shared clonotypes, the clonotypes found in all four sorted-subset donors had higher generation probabilities. Larger estimated clonotype richness was generally found for naive subsets than for memory subsets. Rarefaction of sorted-subset datasets indicated incomplete sequencing despite the large sequencing depth. Only blood was sampled, and tissue TCR repertoires likely differ from those in blood. Because the study included a small number of donors, the genetic and exposure-history diversity represented was limited.

The donors were healthy, HIV-negative adults who had no recently reported acute infections or vaccinations. Every donor was a Caucasian adult residing in Nashville, Tennessee, USA. Magnetic negative selection was used to enrich CD4+ T cells, after which naive cells were positively selected on CD45RA and the negative fraction became the memory subset. Blood was obtained by leukapheresis, after which PBMCs were separated by Ficoll-Histopaque density gradient centrifugation and cryopreserved in liquid nitrogen vapor phase. Purity and quantity of every magnetically sorted T cell population were checked by analytical flow cytometry. Genomic DNA was isolated from every sorted fraction and measured by UV absorbance on a Nanodrop 2000c.

The V gene is TRBV27 and the J gene is TRBJ1-2; a tentative D match to TRBD1 spans 6 bases. The TCR was taken from a man aged 18-30 years in good health. Sequencing was done on a sample of naive CD4+ T cells sorted from blood. The sample's cell subset or site label, in plain terms: CD45RA+ positively selected. The CDR3 protein sequence reads: CASSLVQGVGYTF. The nucleotides read TGTGCCAGCAGTTTAGTACAGGGTGTAGGCTACACCTTC.